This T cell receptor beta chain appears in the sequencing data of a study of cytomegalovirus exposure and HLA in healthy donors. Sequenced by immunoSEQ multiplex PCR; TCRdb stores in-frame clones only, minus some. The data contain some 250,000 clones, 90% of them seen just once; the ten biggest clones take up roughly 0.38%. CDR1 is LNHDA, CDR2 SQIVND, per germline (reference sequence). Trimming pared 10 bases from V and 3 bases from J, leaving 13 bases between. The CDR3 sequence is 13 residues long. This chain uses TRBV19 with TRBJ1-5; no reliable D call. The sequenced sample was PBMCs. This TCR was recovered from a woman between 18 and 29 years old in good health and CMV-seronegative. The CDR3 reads CATTNGPNQPQHF. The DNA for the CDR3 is TGTGCCACTACGAATGGTCCCAATCAGCCCCAGCATTTT.